Sequencing of this T cell receptor beta chain was carried out in a study of graft-versus-host responses after intestinal transplantation. In germline, CDR1 is SGHRS, CDR2 YFSETQ. V was pared by 2 bases and J by 7 bases, with 13 bases between. CDR3 length equals 14 residues. There are a few counts of this clone. Profiled with immunoSEQ multiplex PCR; TCRdb holds only in-frame clones, not every one. The data contain about 18,000 clones, 35% to 45% of them seen just once; the ten biggest clones take up about 0.95%. The source of this sequence is a human patient who received an intestinal transplant. This chain uses TRBV5-1 with TRBJ2-1; possibly TRBD1 for D (6 bases). The sample consisted of alloreactive CD4+ T cells from a mixed lymphocyte reaction culture, taken before intestinal transplant. Indicated subset: CFSE-low proliferating T cells sorted from roughly 6-day pre-transplant mixed lymphocyte reaction (GvH or HvG direction). CDR3 DNA: TGCGCCAGCAGCTTTCGACAGGCCAAAAATGAGCAGTTCTTC. Its protein product is CASSFRQAKNEQFF. The full variable domain, completed using reference TRBV5-1 and TRBJ2-1, is KAGVTQTPRYLIKTRGQQVTLSCSPISGHRSVSWYQQTPGQGLQFLFEYFSETQRNKGNFPGRFSGRQFSNSRSEMNVSTLELGDSALYLCASSFRQAKNEQFFGPGTRLTVL.